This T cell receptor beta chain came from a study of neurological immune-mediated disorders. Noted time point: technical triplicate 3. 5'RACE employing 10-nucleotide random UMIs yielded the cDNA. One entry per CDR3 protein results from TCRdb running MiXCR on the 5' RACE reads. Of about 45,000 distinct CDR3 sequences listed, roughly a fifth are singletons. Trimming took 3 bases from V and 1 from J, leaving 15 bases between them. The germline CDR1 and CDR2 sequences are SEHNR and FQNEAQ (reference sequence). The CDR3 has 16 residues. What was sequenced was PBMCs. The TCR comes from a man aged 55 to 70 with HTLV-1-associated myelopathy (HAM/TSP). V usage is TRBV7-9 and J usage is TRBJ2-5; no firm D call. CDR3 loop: CASSFLFGATQETQYF. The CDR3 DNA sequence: TGTGCCAGCAGCTTCCTCTTTGGCGCCACCCAAGAGACCCAGTACTTC.